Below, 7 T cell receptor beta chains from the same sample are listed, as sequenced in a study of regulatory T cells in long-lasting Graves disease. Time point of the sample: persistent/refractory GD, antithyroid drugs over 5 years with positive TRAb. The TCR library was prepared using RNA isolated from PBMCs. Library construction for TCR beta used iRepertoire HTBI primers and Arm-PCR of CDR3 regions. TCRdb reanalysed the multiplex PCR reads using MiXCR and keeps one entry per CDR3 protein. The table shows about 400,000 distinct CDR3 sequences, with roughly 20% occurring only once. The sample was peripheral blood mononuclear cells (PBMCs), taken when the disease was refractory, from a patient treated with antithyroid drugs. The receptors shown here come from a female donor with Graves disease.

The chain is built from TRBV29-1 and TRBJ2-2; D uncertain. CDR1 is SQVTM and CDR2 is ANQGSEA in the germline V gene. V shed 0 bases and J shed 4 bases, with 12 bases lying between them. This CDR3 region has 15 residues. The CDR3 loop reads CSVEDWVGSTGELFF. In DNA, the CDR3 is TGCAGCGTTGAAGACTGGGTAGGCTCCACCGGGGAGCTGTTTTTT.

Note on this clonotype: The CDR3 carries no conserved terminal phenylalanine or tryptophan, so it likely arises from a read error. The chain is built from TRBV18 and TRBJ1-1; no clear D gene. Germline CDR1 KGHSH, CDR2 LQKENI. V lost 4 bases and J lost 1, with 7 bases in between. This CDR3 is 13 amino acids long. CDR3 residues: CASSRSSNTEAFS. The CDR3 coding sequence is TGTGCCAGCTCACGTTCGTCGAACACTGAAGCTTTCTCT.

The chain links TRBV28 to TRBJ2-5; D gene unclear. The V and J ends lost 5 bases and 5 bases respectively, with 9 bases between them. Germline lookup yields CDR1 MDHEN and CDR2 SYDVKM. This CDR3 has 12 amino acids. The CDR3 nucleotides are TGTGCCAGCAGTCCAAAATGGGAGACCCAGTACTTC. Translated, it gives CASSPKWETQYF.

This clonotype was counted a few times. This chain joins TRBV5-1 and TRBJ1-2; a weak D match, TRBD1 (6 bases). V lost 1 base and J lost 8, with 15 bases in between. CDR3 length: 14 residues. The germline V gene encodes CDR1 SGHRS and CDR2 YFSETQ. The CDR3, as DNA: TGCGCCAGCAGCTTGTTTTCAGGGGTGGGCGGCTACACCTTC. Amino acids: CASSLFSGVGGYTF.

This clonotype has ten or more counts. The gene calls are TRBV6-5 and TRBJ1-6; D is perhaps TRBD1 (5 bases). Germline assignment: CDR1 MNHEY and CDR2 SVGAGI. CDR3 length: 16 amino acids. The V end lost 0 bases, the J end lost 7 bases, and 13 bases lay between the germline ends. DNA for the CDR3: TGTGCCAGCAGTTACTCCTCCACAGGTTGGAATTCACCCCTCCACTTT. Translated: CASSYSSTGWNSPLHF.

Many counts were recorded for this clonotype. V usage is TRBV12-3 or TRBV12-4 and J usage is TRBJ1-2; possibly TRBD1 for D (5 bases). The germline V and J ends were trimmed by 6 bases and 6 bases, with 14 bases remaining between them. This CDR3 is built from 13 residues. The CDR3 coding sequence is TGTGCCAGCAGCCCTAGGGGAGAGAATGGCTACACCTTC. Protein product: CASSPRGENGYTF.

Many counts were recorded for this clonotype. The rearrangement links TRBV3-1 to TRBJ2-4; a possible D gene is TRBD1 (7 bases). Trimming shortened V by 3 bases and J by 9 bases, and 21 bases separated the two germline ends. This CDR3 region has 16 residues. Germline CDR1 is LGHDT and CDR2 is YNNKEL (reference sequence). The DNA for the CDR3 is TGTGCCAGCAGCCAGGGCGGTTACGGGACAGCGGGCATTCAGTACTTC. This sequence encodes CASSQGGYGTAGIQYF.